The entry below gives a single TCR beta chain sequence along with its context. This specimen belongs to a study of blood T cell repertoires in COVID-19. Turning to the study itself: Italy, Spain and the United States were the sources of the convalescent and acute COVID-19 samples.

CDR1 is LNHDA, CDR2 SQIVND, per germline (reference sequence). The CDR3 totals 13 residues. Trimming pared 7 bases from V and 10 bases from J, leaving 19 bases between. TCRdb keeps only in-frame clones here, not all; method: immunoSEQ multiplex PCR. Of approximately 200,000 clones listed, less than 90% were seen once; the top ten hold approximately 1.8%. The TCR comes from a man between 65 and 85 years old with acute or convalescent COVID-19. The sample consisted of peripheral blood. This chain joins TRBV19 and TRBJ1-1; D is undetermined. The CDR3 nucleotides are TGTGCCAGTAACCAGGACCGGGGATTCGGAGCTTTCTTT. This codes for CASNQDRGFGAFF. Filled out from reference TRBV19 and TRBJ1-1, the complete variable domain reads DGGITQSPKYLFRKEGQNVTLSCEQNLNHDAMYWYRQDPGQGLRLIYYSQIVNDFQKGDIAEGYSVSREKKESFPLTVTSAQKNPTAFYLCASNQDRGFGAFFGQGTRLTVV.